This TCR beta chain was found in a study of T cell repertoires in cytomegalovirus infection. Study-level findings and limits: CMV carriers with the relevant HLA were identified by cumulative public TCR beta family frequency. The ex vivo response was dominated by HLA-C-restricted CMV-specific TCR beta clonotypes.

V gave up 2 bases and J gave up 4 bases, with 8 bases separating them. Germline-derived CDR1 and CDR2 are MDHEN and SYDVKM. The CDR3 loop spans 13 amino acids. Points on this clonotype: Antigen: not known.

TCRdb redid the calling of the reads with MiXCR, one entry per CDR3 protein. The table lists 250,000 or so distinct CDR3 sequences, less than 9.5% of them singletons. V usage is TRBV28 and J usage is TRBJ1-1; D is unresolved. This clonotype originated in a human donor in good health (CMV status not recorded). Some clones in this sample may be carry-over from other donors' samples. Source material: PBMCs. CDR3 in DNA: TGTGCCAGCAGTTTAGTGAAGGTCACTGAAGCTTTCTTT. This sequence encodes CASSLVKVTEAFF.